The next 2 T cell receptor beta chains were all read from a single sample in a study of blood T cell repertoires in COVID-19 (dated by TCRdb to 2019 to 2021). Libraries were built with the immunoSEQ multiplex PCR assay. TCRdb's version of the immuneACCESS table is confined to in-frame rearrangements and falls short of the full clone set. An unresolved V gene accounts for under half of the shortfall where checked; the remainder is of unknown origin. For this sample the table gives 60,000 to 80,000 clones, of which approximately 85% were detected only once. The ten largest clones add up to about 23% of the sample. Sequencing input: peripheral blood. The receptors come from a man in his fifties with acute or convalescent COVID-19.

The chain couples TRBV6-5 to TRBJ2-7; 10 nucleotides agree with TRBD2. CDR3 length: 14 amino acids. The V segment lost 5 bases and the J segment 3 bases; nucleotides outside the gene matches: 4. Germline CDR1 reads MNHEY; CDR2 reads SVGAGI. Here the CDR3 DNA reads TGTGCCAGCAGTACCTTAGCGGGGGGCTACGAGCAGTACTTC. It translates to CASSTLAGGYEQYF.

In its sample, this clone was seen a few times. The chain is built from TRBV7-2 and TRBJ2-7, with TRBD2 as a possible D gene (5 bases). Germline V gene data show CDR1 as SGHTA and CDR2 as FQGNSA. The CDR3 is 13 residues long. V lost 2 bases and J lost 6, with 11 bases in between. The chain's CDR3 is CASSLPRGGEQYF. The CDR3 DNA is TGTGCCAGCAGCTTACCCCGGGGTGGCGAGCAGTACTTC. Together with reference TRBV7-2 and TRBJ2-7, the CDR3 gives the full variable domain: GAGVSQSPSNKVTEKGKDVELRCDPISGHTALYWYRQSLGQGLEFLIYFQGNSAPDKSGLPSDRFSAERTGGSVSTLTIQRTQQEDSAVYLCASSLPRGGEQYFGPGTRLTVT.